Sequencing of this TCR beta chain was carried out in a study of blood T cell repertoires in COVID-19. TCRdb keeps only in-frame clones here, not all; method: immunoSEQ multiplex PCR. This table has 160,000 or so clones, approximately 87% appearing once. The sample consisted of peripheral blood. The origin of this receptor is a woman aged 70-85 years with COVID-19, enrolled during active disease.

The CDR3, as DNA: TGCGCCAGCAGCTTGGCGGTGGGGACAGGTCAAGAGACCCAGTACTTC. Residues: CASSLAVGTGQETQYF. The chain recombines TRBV5-1 with TRBJ2-5; 8 nucleotides agree with TRBD1. Losses at the gene ends were 0 bases for V and 2 bases for J; bases not matched to a gene: 6. Germline V gene sequence: CDR1 SGHRS, CDR2 YFSETQ. The CDR3 has 16 residues.